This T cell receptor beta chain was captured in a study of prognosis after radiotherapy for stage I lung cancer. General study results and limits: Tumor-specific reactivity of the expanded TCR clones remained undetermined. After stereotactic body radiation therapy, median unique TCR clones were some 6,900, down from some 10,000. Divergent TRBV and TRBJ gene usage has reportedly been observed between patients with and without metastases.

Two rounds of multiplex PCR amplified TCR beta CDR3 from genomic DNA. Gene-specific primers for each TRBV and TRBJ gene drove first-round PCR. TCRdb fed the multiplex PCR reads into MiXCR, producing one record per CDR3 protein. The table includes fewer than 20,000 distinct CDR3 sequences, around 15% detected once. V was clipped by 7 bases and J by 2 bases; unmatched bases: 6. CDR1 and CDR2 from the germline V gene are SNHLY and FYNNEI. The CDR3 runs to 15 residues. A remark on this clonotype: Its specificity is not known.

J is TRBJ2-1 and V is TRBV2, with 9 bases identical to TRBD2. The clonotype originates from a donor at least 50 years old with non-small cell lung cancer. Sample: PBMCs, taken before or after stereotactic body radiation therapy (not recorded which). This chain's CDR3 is CASKVAGDTYNEQFF. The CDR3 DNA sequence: TGTGCCAGCAAAGTAGCGGGGGACACCTACAATGAGCAGTTCTTC. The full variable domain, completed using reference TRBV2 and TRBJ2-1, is EPEVTQTPSHQVTQMGQEVILRCVPISNHLYFYWYRQILGQKVEFLVSFYNNEISEKSEIFDDQFSVERPDGSNFTLKIRSTKLEDSAMYFCASKVAGDTYNEQFFGPGTRLTVL.